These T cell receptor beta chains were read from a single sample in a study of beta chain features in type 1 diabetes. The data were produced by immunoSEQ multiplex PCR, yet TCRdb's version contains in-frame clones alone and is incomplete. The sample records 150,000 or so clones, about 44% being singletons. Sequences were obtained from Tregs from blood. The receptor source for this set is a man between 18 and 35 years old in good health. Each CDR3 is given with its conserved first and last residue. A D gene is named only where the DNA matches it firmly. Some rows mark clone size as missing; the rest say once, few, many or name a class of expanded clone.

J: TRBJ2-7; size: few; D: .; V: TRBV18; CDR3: CASSPFTGVYEQYF; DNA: TGTGCCAGCTCACCATTCACGGGGGTCTACGAGCAGTACTTC
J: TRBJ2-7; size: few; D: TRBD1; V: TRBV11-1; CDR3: CASSLGTGTYEQYF; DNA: TGTGCCAGCAGCCTCGGGACAGGGACCTACGAGCAGTACTTC
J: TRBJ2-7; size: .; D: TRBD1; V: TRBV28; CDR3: CASGDSSYEQYF; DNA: TGTGCCAGCGGGGACAGTTCCTACGAGCAGTACTTC
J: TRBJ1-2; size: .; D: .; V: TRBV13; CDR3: CASSLTYGRANYGYTF; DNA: TGTGCCAGCAGCTTAACCTACGGCAGGGCAAACTATGGCTACACCTTC
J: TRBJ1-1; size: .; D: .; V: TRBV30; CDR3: CAWSTSITEAFF; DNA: TGTGCCTGGAGTACAAGTATCACTGAAGCTTTCTTT
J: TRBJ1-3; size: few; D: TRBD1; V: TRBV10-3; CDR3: CAISRTGNGNTIYF; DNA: TGTGCCATCAGCAGGACAGGGAATGGAAACACCATATATTTT
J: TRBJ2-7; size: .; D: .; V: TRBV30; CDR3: CAWRSRGGAGREQYF; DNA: TGTGCCTGGAGGTCGAGGGGCGGGGCCGGGCGCGAGCAGTACTTC
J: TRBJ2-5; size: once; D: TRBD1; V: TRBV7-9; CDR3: CASSFPGQINQETQYF; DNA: TGTGCCAGCAGCTTCCCGGGACAGATAAACCAAGAGACCCAGTACTTC
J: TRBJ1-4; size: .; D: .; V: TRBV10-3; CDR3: CAISAGTTNEKLFF; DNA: TGTGCCATCAGTGCCGGGACAACTAATGAAAAACTGTTTTTT
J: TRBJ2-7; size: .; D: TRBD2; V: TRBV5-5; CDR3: CASSSSLRGLMEQYF; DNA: TGTGCCAGCAGCTCCTCCCTGCGGGGACTAATGGAGCAGTACTTC
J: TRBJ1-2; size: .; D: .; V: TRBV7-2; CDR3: CASSLAQGLNLYGYTF; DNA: TGTGCCAGCAGCTTAGCGCAGGGGCTGAATCTCTATGGCTACACCTTC
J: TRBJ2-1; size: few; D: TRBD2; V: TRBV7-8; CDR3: CASSGLASGSSYNEQFF; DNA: TGTGCCAGCAGCGGTCTTGCTAGCGGGAGCTCCTACAATGAGCAGTTCTTC
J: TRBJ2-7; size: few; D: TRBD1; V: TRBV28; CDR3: CASSPPGQGSHEQYF; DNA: TGTGCCAGCAGCCCCCCGGGACAGGGTTCCCACGAGCAGTACTTC
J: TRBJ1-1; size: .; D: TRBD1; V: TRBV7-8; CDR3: CASSFWTGDTEAFF; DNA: TGTGCCAGCAGCTTCTGGACAGGGGACACTGAAGCTTTCTTT
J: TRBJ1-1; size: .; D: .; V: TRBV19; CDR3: CASSTPRTRANTEAFF; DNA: TGTGCCAGTAGTACCCCCCGGACCAGGGCGAACACTGAAGCTTTCTTT